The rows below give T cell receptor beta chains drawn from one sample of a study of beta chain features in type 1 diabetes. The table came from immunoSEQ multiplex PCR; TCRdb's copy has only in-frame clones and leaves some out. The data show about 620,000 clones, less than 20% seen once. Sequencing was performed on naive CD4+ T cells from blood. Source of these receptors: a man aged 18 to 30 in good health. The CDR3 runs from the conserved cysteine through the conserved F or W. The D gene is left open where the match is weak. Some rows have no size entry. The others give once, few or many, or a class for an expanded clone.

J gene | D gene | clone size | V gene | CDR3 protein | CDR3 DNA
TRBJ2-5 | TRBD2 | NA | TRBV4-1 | CASSQGASGGPTQETQYF | TGCGCCAGCAGCCAAGGGGCTAGCGGGGGGCCAACCCAAGAGACCCAGTACTTC
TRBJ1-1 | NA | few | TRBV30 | CAWIKSGINTEAFF | TGTGCCTGGATCAAATCAGGGATTAACACTGAAGCTTTCTTT
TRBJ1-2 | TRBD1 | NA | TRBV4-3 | CASSPTGGLGYGYTF | TGCGCCAGCAGCCCGACAGGGGGCCTCGGCTATGGCTACACCTTC
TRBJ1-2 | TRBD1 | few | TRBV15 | CATSGTGYGYTF | TGTGCCACCAGCGGGACAGGCTATGGCTACACCTTC
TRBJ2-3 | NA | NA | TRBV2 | CASSSEGTQYF | TGTGCCAGTTCTTCTGAGGGTACGCAGTATTTT
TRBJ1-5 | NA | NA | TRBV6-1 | CASSGERRALNQPQHF | TGTGCCAGCAGTGGGGAGAGGAGGGCCCTCAATCAGCCCCAGCATTTT
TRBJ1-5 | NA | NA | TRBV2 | CASSAYKGNQPQHF | TGTGCCAGCAGTGCGTACAAAGGCAATCAGCCCCAGCATTTT
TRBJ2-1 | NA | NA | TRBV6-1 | CASSPRGSTVEQFF | TGTGCCAGCAGCCCCCGGGGATCGACCGTAGAGCAGTTCTTC
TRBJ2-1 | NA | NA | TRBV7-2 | CASSFPLFGPRNEQFF | TGTGCCAGCAGCTTCCCCCTCTTCGGGCCCCGCAATGAGCAGTTCTTC
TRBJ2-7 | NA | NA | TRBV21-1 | CASSKEVEQTHYEQYF | TGTGCCAGCAGCAAAGAAGTCGAGCAGACCCACTACGAGCAGTACTTC
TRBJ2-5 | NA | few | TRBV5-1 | CASSLTTSSETQYF | TGCGCCAGCAGCTTAACTACCTCGTCAGAGACCCAGTACTTC
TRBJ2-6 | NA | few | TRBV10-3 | CAISRDGQSSGANVLTF | TGTGCCATCAGTCGGGACGGACAGAGCTCTGGGGCCAACGTCCTGACTTTC
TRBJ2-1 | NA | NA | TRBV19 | CASSIGLAFSNEQFF | TGTGCCAGTAGTATTGGGCTAGCGTTCTCCAATGAGCAGTTCTTC
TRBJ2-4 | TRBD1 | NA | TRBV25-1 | CASSESGTGVAKNIQYF | TGTGCCAGCAGTGAATCAGGGACAGGGGTAGCCAAAAACATTCAGTACTTC
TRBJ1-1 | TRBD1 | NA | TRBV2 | CASIVDRVNTEAFF | TGTGCCAGCATAGTCGACAGGGTGAACACTGAAGCTTTCTTT
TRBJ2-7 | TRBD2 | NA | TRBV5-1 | CASSLALPSGREQYF | TGCGCCAGCAGCTTGGCCCTTCCTAGCGGTCGCGAGCAGTACTTC
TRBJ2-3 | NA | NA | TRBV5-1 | CASSLEGSPSTDTQYF | TGCGCCAGCAGCTTGGAAGGGTCCCCTAGCACAGATACGCAGTATTTT
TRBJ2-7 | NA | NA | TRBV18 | CASSHRTIEQYF | TGTGCCAGCTCACACCGGACAATCGAGCAGTACTTC
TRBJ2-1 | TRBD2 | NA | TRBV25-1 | CASTSGSLYNEQFF | TGTGCCAGCACTAGCGGGAGCCTTTACAATGAGCAGTTCTTC
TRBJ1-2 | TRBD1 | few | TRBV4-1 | CASSQEKGQGVYGYTF | TGCGCCAGCAGCCAAGAAAAGGGACAGGGAGTCTATGGCTACACCTTC
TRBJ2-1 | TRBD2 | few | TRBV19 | CASSIRGDEQFF | TGTGCCAGTAGTATCCGGGGGGATGAGCAGTTCTTC
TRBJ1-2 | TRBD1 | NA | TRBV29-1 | CSVEDRDRGGYGYTF | TGCAGCGTTGAAGATCGTGACAGGGGCGGCTATGGCTACACCTTC
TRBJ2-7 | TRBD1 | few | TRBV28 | CASSASTGGTYEQYF | TGTGCCAGCAGTGCCTCCACAGGGGGCACCTACGAGCAGTACTTC
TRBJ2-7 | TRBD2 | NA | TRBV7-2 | CASSLAGTTSAYEQYF | TGTGCCAGCAGCTTAGCCGGGACTACAAGCGCCTACGAGCAGTACTTC
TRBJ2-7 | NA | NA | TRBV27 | CASRGIQGYEQYF | TGTGCCAGCAGAGGAATACAGGGCTACGAGCAGTACTTC
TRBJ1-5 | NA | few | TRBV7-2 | CASSLIQGRQPQHF | TGTGCCAGCAGCTTAATCCAGGGCCGTCAGCCCCAGCATTTT
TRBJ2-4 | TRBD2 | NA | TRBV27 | CASSGLWTSGAKNIQYF | TGTGCCAGCAGTGGCCTTTGGACTAGCGGAGCCAAAAACATTCAGTACTTC
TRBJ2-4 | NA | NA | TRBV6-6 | CASMPGAKNIQYF | TGTGCCAGCATGCCGGGAGCCAAAAACATTCAGTACTTC
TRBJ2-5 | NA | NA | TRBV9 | CASSVGGQKETQYF | TGTGCCAGCAGCGTAGGTGGACAGAAAGAGACCCAGTACTTC